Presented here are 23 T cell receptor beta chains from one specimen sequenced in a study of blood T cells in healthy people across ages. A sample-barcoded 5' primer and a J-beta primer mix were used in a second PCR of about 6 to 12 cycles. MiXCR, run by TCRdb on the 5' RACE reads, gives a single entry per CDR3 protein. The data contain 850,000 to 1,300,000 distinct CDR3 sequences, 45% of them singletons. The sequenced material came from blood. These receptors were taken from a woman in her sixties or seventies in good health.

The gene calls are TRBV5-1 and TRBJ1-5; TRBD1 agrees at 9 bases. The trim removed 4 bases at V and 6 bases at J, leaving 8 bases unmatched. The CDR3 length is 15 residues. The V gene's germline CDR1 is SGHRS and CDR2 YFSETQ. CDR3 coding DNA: TGCGCCAGCAGCCTGGGACAGGGTGGCACTCAGCCCCAGCATTTT. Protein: CASSLGQGGTQPQHF.

CDR3 DNA: TGTGCCAGCAGTCCCTCCGGGAACCTAGGGCAGTACTTC. Translation gives CASSPSGNLGQYF. The genes are TRBV12-3 or TRBV12-4 and TRBJ2-5, with a tentative D call TRBD2 (5 bases). V lost 5 bases and J 11 bases, leaving 18 bases between the germline ends. This CDR3 has 13 amino acids.

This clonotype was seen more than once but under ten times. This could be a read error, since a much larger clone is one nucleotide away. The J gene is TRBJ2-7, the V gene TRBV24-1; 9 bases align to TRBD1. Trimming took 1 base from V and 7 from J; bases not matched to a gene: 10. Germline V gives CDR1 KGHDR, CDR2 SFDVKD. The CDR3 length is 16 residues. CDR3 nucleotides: TGTGCCACCAGTGATTTCCGGGACAGGGTGAGCAATGAGCAGTACTTC. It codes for CATSDFRDRVSNEQYF.

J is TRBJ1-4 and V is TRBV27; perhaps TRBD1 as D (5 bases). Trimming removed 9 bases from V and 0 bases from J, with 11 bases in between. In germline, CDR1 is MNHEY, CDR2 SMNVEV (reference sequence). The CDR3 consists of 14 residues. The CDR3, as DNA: TGTGCCAGTGGGACCTTTACAACTAATGAAAAACTGTTTTTT. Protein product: CASGTFTTNEKLFF.

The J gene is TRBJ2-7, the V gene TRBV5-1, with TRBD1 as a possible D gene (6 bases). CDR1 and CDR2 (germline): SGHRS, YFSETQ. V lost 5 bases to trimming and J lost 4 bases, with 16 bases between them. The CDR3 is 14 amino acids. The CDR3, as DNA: TGCGCCAGCAGAGGAACTCCAGGGGAGTACGAGCAGTACTTC. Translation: CASRGTPGEYEQYF.

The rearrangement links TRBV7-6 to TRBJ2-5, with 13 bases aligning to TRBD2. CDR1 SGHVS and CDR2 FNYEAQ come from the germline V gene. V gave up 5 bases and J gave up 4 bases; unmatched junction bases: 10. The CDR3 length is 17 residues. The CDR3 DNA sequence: TGTGCCAGCAGCCTCCTAGGACTAGCGGGAGAGGGAGAGACCCAGTACTTC. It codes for CASSLLGLAGEGETQYF.

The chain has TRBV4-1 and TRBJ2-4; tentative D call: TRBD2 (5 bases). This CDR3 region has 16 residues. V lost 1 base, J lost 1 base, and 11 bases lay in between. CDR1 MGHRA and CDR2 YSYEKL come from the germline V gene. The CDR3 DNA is TGCGCCAGCAGCCAAGGGCCTAGCAGGGCCAAAAACATTCAGTACTTC. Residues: CASSQGPSRAKNIQYF.

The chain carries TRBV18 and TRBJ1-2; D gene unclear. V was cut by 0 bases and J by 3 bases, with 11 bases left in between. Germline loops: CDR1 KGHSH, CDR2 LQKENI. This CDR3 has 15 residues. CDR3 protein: CASSPPAGEDYGYTF. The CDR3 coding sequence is TGTGCCAGCTCACCACCGGCCGGGGAGGACTATGGCTACACCTTC.

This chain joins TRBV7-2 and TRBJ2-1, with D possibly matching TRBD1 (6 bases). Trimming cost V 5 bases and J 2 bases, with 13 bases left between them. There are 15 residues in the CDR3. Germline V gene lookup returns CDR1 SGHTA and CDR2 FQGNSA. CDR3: CASSPPGHTYNEQFF. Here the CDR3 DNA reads TGTGCCAGCAGCCCTCCGGGACATACCTACAATGAGCAGTTCTTC.

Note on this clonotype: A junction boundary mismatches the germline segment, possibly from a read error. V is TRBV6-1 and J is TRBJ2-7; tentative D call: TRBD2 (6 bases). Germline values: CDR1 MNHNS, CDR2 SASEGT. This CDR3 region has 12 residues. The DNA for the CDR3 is TGTGCCAGCAGGGCGGCGGACTACGTGCAGTACTTC. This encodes CASRAADYVQYF.

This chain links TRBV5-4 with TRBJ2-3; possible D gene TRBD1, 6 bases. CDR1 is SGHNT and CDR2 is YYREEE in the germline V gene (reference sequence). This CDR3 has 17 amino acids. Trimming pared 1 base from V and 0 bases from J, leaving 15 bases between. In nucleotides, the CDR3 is TGTGCCAGCAGCTTGCCCAGACAGGTCTCTAGCACAGATACGCAGTATTTT. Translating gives CASSLPRQVSSTDTQYF.

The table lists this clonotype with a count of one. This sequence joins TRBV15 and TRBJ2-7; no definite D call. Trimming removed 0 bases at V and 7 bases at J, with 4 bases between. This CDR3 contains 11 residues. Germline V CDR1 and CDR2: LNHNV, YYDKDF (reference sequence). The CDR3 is CATSRDSEQYF. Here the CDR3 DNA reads TGTGCCACCAGCAGAGATTCGGAGCAGTACTTC.

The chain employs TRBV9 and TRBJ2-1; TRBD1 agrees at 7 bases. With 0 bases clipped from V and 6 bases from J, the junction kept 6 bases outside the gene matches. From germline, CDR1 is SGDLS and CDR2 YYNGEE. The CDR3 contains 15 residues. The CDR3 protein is CASSVGGTVPNEQFF. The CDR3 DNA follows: TGTGCCAGCAGCGTAGGGGGGACAGTCCCCAATGAGCAGTTCTTC. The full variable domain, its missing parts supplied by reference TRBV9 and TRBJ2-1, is DSGVTQTPKHLITATGQRVTLRCSPRSGDLSVYWYQQSLDQGLQFLIQYYNGEERAKGNILERFSAQQFPDLHSELNLSSLELGDSALYFCASSVGGTVPNEQFFGPGTRLTVL.

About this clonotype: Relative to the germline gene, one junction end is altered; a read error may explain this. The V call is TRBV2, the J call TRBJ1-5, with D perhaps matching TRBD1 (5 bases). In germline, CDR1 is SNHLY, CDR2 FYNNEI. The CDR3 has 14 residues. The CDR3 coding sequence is TGTGCCAGCAGTGAGCGCAGGGCGCATCAGCCCCGGCATTTT. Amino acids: CASSERRAHQPRHF.

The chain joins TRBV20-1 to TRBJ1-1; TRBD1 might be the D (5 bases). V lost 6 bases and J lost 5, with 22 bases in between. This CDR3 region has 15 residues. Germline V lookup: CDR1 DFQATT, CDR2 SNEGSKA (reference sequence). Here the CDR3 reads CSAYAGKMAWTEAFF. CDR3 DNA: TGCAGTGCATATGCAGGGAAAATGGCGTGGACTGAAGCTTTCTTT.

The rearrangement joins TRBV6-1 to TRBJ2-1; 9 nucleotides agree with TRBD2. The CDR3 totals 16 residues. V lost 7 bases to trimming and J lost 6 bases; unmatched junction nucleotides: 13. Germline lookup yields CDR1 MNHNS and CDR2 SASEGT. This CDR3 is CASTADVAGVGNEQFF. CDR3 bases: TGTGCCAGCACTGCCGATGTAGCGGGAGTAGGCAATGAGCAGTTCTTC.

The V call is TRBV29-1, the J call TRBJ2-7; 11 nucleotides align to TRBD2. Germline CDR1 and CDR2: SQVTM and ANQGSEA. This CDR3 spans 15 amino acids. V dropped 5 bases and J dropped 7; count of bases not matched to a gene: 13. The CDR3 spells CSVTSGGISYNEQYF. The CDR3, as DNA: TGCAGCGTTACTAGCGGGGGCATCTCCTACAATGAGCAGTACTTC.

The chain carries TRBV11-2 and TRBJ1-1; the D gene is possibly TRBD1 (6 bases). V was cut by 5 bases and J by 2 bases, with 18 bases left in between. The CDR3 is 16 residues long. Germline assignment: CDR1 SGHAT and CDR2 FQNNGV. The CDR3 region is CASSPSWAGDNTEAFF. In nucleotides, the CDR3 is TGTGCCAGCAGCCCCTCATGGGCAGGGGATAACACTGAAGCTTTCTTT.

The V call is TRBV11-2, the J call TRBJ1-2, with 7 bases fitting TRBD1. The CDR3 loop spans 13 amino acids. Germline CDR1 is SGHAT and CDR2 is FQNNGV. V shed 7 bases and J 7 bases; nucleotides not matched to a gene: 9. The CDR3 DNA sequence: TGTGCCAGCACCGAGACAGGGAGCATTGGCTACACCTTC. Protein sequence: CASTETGSIGYTF.

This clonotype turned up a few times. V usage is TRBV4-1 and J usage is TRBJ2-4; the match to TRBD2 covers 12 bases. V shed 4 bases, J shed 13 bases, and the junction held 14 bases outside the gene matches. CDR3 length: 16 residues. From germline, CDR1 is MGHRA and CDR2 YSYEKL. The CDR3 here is CASSPPGTSGRFGQYF. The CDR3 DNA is TGCGCCAGCAGCCCCCCGGGAACTAGCGGGAGGTTTGGGCAGTACTTC.

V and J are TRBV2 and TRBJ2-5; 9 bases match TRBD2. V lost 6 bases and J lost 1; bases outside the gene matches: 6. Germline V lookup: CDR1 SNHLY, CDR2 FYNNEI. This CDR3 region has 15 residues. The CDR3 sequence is CASSPSGTLQETQYF. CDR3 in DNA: TGTGCCAGCAGCCCTAGCGGGACTCTCCAAGAGACCCAGTACTTC.

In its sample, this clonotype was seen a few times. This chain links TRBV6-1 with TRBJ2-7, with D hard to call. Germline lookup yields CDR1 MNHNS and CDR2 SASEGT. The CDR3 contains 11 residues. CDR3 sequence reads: CAVASSYEQYF. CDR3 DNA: TGTGCGGTCGCGAGCTCCTACGAGCAGTACTTC.

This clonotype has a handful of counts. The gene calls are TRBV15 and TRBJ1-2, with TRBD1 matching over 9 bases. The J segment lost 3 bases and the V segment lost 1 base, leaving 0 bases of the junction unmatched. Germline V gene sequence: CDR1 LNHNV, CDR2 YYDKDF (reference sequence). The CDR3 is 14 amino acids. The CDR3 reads CATSRGDRDYGYTF. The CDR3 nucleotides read TGTGCCACCAGCAGAGGGGACAGGGACTATGGCTACACCTTC.